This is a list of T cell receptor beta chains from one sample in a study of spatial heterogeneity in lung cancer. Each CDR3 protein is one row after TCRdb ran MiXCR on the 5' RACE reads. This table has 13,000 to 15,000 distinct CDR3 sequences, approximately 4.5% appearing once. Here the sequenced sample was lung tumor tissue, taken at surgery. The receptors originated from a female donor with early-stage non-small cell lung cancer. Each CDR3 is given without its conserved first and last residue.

CDR3 protein: ASSLQEDTEAF
V gene: TRBV10-2
J gene: TRBJ1-1

CDR3 protein: ASSWKRVQY
V gene: TRBV6-2/TRBV6-3
J gene: TRBJ2-5

CDR3 protein: ASTVPGTQETQY
V gene: TRBV5-6
J gene: TRBJ2-5

CDR3 protein: ASSLEAGARRETQY
V gene: TRBV7-2
J gene: TRBJ2-5

CDR3 protein: ATSAAGQGKDQPQH
V gene: TRBV24-1
J gene: TRBJ1-5

CDR3 protein: ASSSGQGNSYEQY
V gene: TRBV7-6
J gene: TRBJ2-7

CDR3 protein: ASSQLQGINQPQH
V gene: TRBV28
J gene: TRBJ1-5

CDR3 protein: ASSPGTDAYEQY
V gene: TRBV5-1
J gene: TRBJ2-7

CDR3 protein: ATSDPAGSQPQH
V gene: TRBV24-1
J gene: TRBJ1-5

CDR3 protein: AISPLTGNFAPTYNEQF
V gene: TRBV10-3
J gene: TRBJ2-1

CDR3 protein: ASTLAGAFKY
V gene: TRBV7-9
J gene: TRBJ2-7

CDR3 protein: ASSPRSSYNEQL
V gene: TRBV12-3/TRBV12-4
J gene: TRBJ2-1

CDR3 protein: ASSLGTPNGYT
V gene: TRBV7-9
J gene: TRBJ1-2

CDR3 protein: ASSLGLAKDGDTQY
V gene: TRBV7-9
J gene: TRBJ2-3

CDR3 protein: ASGPDRVGAKNIQY
V gene: TRBV12-5
J gene: TRBJ2-4

CDR3 protein: ASSLYRDRGFDTQY
V gene: TRBV7-9
J gene: TRBJ2-3

CDR3 protein: ASSLTGTGGYNQPQH
V gene: TRBV7-2
J gene: TRBJ1-5

CDR3 protein: ASSPEGYEQY
V gene: TRBV18
J gene: TRBJ2-7

CDR3 protein: ASSFQGFGATDTQY
V gene: TRBV7-8
J gene: TRBJ2-3

CDR3 protein: ASKGGGAPDTQY
V gene: TRBV5-1
J gene: TRBJ2-3

CDR3 protein: SARPGRTYGYT
V gene: TRBV20-1
J gene: TRBJ1-2

CDR3 protein: SAIPEIPSYGIQY
V gene: TRBV20-1
J gene: TRBJ2-4

CDR3 protein: ASSNPLGTAEAF
V gene: TRBV5-6
J gene: TRBJ1-1

CDR3 protein: ASSPGGEELF
V gene: TRBV7-3
J gene: TRBJ2-2

CDR3 protein: ASSPFDGAYEQY
V gene: TRBV7-6
J gene: TRBJ2-7

CDR3 protein: ASSFVRYGNTEAF
V gene: TRBV7-2
J gene: TRBJ1-1

CDR3 protein: SVGTGVSLRFDEQY
V gene: TRBV29-1
J gene: TRBJ2-7

CDR3 protein: ASSKGQRESDTQY
V gene: TRBV5-1
J gene: TRBJ2-3

CDR3 protein: SVVSADGYT
V gene: TRBV29-1
J gene: TRBJ1-2

CDR3 protein: ASRLQGGRTPLH
V gene: TRBV7-2
J gene: TRBJ1-6

CDR3 protein: ASTLAGGNTGELF
V gene: TRBV19
J gene: TRBJ2-2

CDR3 protein: ASKGNTEAF
V gene: TRBV12-3/TRBV12-4
J gene: TRBJ1-1

CDR3 protein: ASLGRGRTGELF
V gene: TRBV5-6
J gene: TRBJ2-2

CDR3 protein: ASSQDRPMNTEAF
V gene: TRBV4-2
J gene: TRBJ1-1

CDR3 protein: ASSLAKSAGRGNYGYT
V gene: TRBV7-8
J gene: TRBJ1-2

CDR3 protein: SARGSGGPRDTQY
V gene: TRBV20-1
J gene: TRBJ2-3

CDR3 protein: ASSSLGGFAGELF
V gene: TRBV12-3/TRBV12-4
J gene: TRBJ2-2

CDR3 protein: ASSVRTGSGYEQY
V gene: TRBV6-1
J gene: TRBJ2-7

CDR3 protein: ASSFRTPNSEQF
V gene: TRBV7-2
J gene: TRBJ2-1

CDR3 protein: ASRLEGTETQY
V gene: TRBV7-2
J gene: TRBJ2-5

CDR3 protein: ASRRTLNTEAF
V gene: TRBV9
J gene: TRBJ1-1

CDR3 protein: ASSLDKRQPQH
V gene: TRBV7-9
J gene: TRBJ1-5

CDR3 protein: ASLKGLGTDTQY
V gene: TRBV6-1
J gene: TRBJ2-3

CDR3 protein: ASSLNAGATDTQY
V gene: TRBV5-1
J gene: TRBJ2-3

CDR3 protein: ASSQERNTEAF
V gene: TRBV11-1
J gene: TRBJ1-1

CDR3 protein: ASSRDSPLH
V gene: TRBV6-2/TRBV6-3
J gene: TRBJ1-6